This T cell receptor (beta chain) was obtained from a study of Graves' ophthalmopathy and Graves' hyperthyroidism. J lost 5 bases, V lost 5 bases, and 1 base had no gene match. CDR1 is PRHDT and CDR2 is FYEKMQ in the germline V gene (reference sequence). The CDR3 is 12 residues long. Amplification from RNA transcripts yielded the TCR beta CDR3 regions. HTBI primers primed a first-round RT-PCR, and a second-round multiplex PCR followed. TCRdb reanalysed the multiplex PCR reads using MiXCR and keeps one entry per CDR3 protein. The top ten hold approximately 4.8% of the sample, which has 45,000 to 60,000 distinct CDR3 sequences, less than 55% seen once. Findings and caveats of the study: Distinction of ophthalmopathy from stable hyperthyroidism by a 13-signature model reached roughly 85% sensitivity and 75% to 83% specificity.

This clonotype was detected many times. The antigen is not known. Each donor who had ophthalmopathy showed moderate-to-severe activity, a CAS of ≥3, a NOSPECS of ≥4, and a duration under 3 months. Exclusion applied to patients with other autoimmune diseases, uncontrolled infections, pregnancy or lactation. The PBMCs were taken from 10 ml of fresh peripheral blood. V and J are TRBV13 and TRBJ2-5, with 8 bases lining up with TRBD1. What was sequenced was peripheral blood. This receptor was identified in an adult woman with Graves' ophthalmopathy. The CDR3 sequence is CASSRDRETQYF. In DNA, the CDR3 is TGTGCCAGCAGCAGGGACAGGGAGACCCAGTACTTC.